This section outlines one T cell receptor beta chain sequence together with its context. The data are from a study of T cells after yellow fever vaccination. TCRdb re-derived calls from the 5' RACE reads in MiXCR, one entry per CDR3 protein. Of roughly 260,000 distinct CDR3 sequences detected, 10% to 15% appear once; the ten largest clones hold roughly 0.5%. Germline CDR1 reads LGHNA; CDR2 reads YNFKEQ. The CDR3 spans 14 residues. Trimming removed 1 base at V and 5 bases at J, with 11 bases between. The source was CD4+ T cells sorted from PBMCs, collected 45 days after the yellow fever booster vaccination. The chain uses TRBV4-2 and TRBJ2-5, with D perhaps assigned TRBD1 or TRBD2 (5 bases each). This TCR derives from a man aged 25-45 years who received the YFV17D yellow fever vaccine. CDR3: CASSQGSGRETQYF. In DNA, the CDR3 is TGTGCCAGCAGCCAAGGGTCGGGGCGGGAGACCCAGTACTTC.